This entry is about one T cell receptor (beta chain). Its antigen is not identified. The entry originates in a study of OX40 agonist ivuxolimab in advanced cancers. TCRdb keeps only in-frame clones here, not all; method: immunoSEQ multiplex PCR. The data hold tens of thousands of clones, with under 90% observed a single time. The study, taken as a whole, reports: The CD4+ and CD8+ T cells in the blood had expanded clonally by week 6 at 0.1 to 3.0 mg/kg.

V was trimmed by 4 bases and J by 7 bases, leaving 8 bases between them. The CDR3 is 12 residues long. CDR1 and CDR2 from the germline V gene are LGHNA and YSLEER. The V and J genes are TRBV4-3 and TRBJ2-1; the D gene could be TRBD1 or TRBD2 (5 bases each). This TCR came from an adult with an advanced solid tumor such as melanoma, head and neck, liver or kidney cancer. Sequenced here: CD4+ or CD8+ T cells sorted from blood, sampled in a trial of the OX40 agonist ivuxolimab. The DNA for the CDR3 is TGCGCCAGCAGCCTTGGGGGAAATGAGCAGTTCTTC. Translating it yields CASSLGGNEQFF.